This T cell receptor beta chain was captured in a study of regulatory and conventional T cells in RAG deficiency. Study conclusions and caveats: Shannon entropy fell and Simpson indices rose in RAG-deficient patients.

Germline CDR1 and CDR2: SGHNT and YYREEE (reference sequence). This CDR3 has 15 amino acids. The V end was cut by 2 bases, the J end by 0 bases, with 11 bases between. This table comes from immunoSEQ multiplex PCR, and its TCRdb copy is limited to in-frame clones, with some not included. This sample has fewer than 10,000 clones, with 89% found just once. Regarding this clone: Its antigen is currently unknown.

Genomic DNA came from blood regulatory T cells gated CD4+ CD25-high CD127-low. These sequences were also reported in another study, on regulatory T cells. That source reports: Primers: 52 TRBV forward and 13 TRBJ reverse.

The clonotype was recovered from a human donor in good health. The chain carries TRBV5-4 and TRBJ1-1; a weak D match, TRBD1 (6 bases). The sequenced sample was Tregs sorted from blood. This chain's CDR3 is CASSLAGGLNTEAFF. The DNA for the CDR3 is TGTGCCAGCAGCTTAGCTGGGGGCTTGAACACTGAAGCTTTCTTT.